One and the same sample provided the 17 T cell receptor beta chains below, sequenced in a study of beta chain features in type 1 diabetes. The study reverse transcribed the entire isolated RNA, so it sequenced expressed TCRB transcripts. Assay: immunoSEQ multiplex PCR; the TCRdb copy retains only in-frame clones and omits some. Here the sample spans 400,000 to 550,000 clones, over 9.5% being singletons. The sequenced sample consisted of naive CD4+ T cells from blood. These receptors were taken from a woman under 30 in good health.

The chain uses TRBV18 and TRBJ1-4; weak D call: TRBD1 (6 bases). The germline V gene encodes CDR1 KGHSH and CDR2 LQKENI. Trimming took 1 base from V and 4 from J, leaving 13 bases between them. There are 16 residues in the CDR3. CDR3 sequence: CASSPLQGRLNEKLFF. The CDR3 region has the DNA TGTGCCAGCTCACCACTTCAGGGGAGGCTTAATGAAAAACTGTTTTTT.

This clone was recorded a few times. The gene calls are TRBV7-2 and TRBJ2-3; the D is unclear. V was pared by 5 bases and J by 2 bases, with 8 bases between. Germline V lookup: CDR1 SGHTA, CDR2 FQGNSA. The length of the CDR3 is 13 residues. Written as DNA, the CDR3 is TGTGCCAGCAGCCCCGGCATCACAGATACGCAGTATTTT. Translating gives CASSPGITDTQYF.

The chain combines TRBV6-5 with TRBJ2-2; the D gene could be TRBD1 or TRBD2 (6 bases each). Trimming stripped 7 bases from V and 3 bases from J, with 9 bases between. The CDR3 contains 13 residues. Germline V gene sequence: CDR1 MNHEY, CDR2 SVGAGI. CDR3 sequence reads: CASKGGDTGELFF. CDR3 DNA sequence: TGTGCCAGCAAGGGGGGAGACACCGGGGAGCTGTTTTTT.

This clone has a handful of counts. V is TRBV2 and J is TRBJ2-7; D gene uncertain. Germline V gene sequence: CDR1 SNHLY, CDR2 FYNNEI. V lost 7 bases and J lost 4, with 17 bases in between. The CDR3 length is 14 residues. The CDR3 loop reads CASTEVRTRYEQYV. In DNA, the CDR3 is TGTGCCAGCACCGAAGTCAGGACCCGATACGAGCAGTACGTC.

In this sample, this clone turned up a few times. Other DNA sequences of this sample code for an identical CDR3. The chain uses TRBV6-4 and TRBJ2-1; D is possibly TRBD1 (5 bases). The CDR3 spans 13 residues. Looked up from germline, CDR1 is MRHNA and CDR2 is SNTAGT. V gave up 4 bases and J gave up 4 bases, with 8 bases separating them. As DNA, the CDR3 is TGTGCCAGCAGTGGACAGCCTTACAATGAGCAGTTCTTC. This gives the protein CASSGQPYNEQFF.

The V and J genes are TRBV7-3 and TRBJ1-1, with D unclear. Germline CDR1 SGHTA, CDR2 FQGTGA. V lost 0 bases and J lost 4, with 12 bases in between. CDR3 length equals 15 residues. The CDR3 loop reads CASSLTDTLITEAFF. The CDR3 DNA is TGTGCCAGCAGCTTAACAGACACATTGATCACTGAAGCTTTCTTT. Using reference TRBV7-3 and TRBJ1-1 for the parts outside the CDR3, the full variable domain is GAGVSQTPSNKVTEKGKYVELRCDPISGHTALYWYRQSLGQGPEFLIYFQGTGAADDSGLPNDRFFAVRPEGSVSTLKIQRTERGDSAVYLCASSLTDTLITEAFFGQGTRLTVV.

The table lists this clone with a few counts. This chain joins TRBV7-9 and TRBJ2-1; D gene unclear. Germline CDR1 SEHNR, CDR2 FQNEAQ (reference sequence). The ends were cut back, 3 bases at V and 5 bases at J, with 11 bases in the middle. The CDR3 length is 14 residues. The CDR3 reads CASSFRMVNNEQFF. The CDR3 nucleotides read TGTGCCAGCAGCTTTCGGATGGTTAACAATGAGCAGTTCTTC.

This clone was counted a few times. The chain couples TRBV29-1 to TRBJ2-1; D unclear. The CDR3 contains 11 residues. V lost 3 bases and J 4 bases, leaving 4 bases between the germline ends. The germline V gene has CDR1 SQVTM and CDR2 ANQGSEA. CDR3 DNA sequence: TGCAGCGTTGACCATTACAATGAGCAGTTCTTC. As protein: CSVDHYNEQFF.

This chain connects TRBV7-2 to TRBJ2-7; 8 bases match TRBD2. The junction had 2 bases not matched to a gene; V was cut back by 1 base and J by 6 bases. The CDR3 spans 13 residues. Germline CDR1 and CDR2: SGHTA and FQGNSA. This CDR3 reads CASSLVREAEQYF. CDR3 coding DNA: TGTGCCAGCAGCTTAGTGCGGGAGGCCGAGCAGTACTTC.

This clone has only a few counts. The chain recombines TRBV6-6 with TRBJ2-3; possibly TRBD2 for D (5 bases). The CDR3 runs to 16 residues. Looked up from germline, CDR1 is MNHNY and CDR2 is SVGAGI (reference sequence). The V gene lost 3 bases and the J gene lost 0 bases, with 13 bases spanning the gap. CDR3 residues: CASSYSRAPSTDTQYF. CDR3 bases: TGTGCCAGCAGTTATTCGAGGGCGCCGAGCACAGATACGCAGTATTTT.

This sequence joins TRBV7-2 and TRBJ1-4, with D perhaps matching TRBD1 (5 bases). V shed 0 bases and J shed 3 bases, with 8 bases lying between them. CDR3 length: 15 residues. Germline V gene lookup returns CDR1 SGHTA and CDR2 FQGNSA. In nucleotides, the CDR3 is TGTGCCAGCAGCTTAGCCCCGGGGGCTAATGAAAAACTGTTTTTT. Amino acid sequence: CASSLAPGANEKLFF.

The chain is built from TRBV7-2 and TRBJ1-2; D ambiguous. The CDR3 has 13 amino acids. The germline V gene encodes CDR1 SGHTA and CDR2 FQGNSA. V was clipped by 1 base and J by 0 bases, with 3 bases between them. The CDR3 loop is CASSLGTNYGYTF. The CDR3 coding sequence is TGTGCCAGCAGCTTAGGTACTAACTATGGCTACACCTTC.

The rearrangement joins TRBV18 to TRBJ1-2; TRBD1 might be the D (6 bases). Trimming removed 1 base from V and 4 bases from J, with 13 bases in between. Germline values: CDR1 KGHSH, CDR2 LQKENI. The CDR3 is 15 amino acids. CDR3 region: CASSPQMDSSYGYTF. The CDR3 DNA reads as TGTGCCAGCTCACCACAGATGGACAGCAGCTATGGCTACACCTTC.

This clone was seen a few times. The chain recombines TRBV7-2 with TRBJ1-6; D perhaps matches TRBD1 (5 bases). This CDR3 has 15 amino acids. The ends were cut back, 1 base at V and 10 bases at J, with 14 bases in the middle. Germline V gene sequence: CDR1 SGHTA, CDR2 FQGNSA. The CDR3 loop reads CASSLGQGRESPLHF. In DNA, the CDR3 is TGTGCCAGCAGCTTAGGGCAGGGTCGGGAATCACCCCTCCACTTT. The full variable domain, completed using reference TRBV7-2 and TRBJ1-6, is GAGVSQSPSNKVTEKGKDVELRCDPISGHTALYWYRQSLGQGLEFLIYFQGNSAPDKSGLPSDRFSAERTGGSVSTLTIQRTQQEDSAVYLCASSLGQGRESPLHFGNGTRLTVT.

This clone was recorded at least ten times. Here the CDR3 DNA reads TGTGCCAGCAACAATGTCGACCGCGGGTCCCTCCACTTT. It specifies CASNNVDRGSLHF. This rearrangement joins TRBV7-9 to TRBJ1-6; D is uncertain. Germline V gene data show CDR1 as SEHNR and CDR2 as FQNEAQ (reference sequence). The CDR3 contains 13 residues. The V gene lost 7 bases and the J gene lost 14 bases, with 18 bases spanning the gap.

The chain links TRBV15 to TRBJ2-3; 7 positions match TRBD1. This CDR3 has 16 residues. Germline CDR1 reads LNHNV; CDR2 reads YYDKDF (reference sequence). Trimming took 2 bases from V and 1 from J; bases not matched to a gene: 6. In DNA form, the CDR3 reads TGTGCCACCAGCAGACCACAGGGGATACGCACAGATACGCAGTATTTT. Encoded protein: CATSRPQGIRTDTQYF.

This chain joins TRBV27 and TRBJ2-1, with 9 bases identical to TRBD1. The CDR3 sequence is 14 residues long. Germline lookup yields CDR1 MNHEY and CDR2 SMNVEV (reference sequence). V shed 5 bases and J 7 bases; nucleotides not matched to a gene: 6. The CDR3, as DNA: TGTGCCAGCAGTCTCCTCGACAGGGGGAATGAGCAGTTCTTC. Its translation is CASSLLDRGNEQFF.